Described below is a single T cell receptor beta chain sequence and its context. The data belong to a study of OX40 agonist ivuxolimab in advanced cancers. Data came from immunoSEQ multiplex PCR; TCRdb stores just in-frame clones and leaves some out. The profile covers 70,000 or so clones, with about 85% appearing a single time and under 3.5% taken by the ten largest. This clonotype was obtained from an adult with an advanced solid tumor such as melanoma, head and neck, liver or kidney cancer. Sequenced here: CD4+ or CD8+ T cells sorted from blood, sampled in a trial of the OX40 agonist ivuxolimab.

The CDR3 coding sequence is TGTGCCAGCAGCTTAGGCTCGGGGGACTACGAGCAGTACTTC. Its protein product is CASSLGSGDYEQYF. The rearrangement joins TRBV7-2 to TRBJ2-7; TRBD2 is a possible D gene (6 bases). CDR3 length: 14 residues. V dropped 1 base and J dropped 3 bases, with 10 bases sitting between them. Per germline, CDR1 SGHTA and CDR2 FQGNSA.